Listed here are 20 T cell receptor beta chains from one sample, sequenced in a study of tumor-infiltrating lymphocytes in primary liver carcinoma. It was unsorted whole blood that yielded blood RNA, and germline DNA was also extracted. From 500 ng total RNA, TCR beta cDNA was generated with a primer in the constant region. TCR beta libraries came from three nested multiplex PCR rounds using slightly modified ARM-PCR. With TRBV1-TRBV30 forward primers and a C-beta reverse primer, the first two PCR rounds were run for around 11 cycles each. Using its own MiXCR run on the multiplex PCR reads, TCRdb lists one record per CDR3 protein. This repertoire shows fewer than 350,000 distinct CDR3 sequences, around 60% found once; its top ten account for roughly 6%. Sequencing was done on a sample of peripheral blood. These receptors were obtained from a man between 40 and 49 years old with primary liver carcinoma and hepatitis B virus infection.

This clonotype was detected many times. The V call is TRBV6-2 or TRBV6-3, the J call TRBJ2-7; 7 bases are a match to TRBD1. The CDR3 runs 14 residues. Unmatched junction bases numbered 6, after V lost 5 bases and J lost 2 bases. CDR1 MNHEY and CDR2 SVGEGT come from the germline V gene. The CDR3 region has the DNA TGTGCCAGCAGTCCGGGACAGCTTACCTACGAGCAGTACTTC. Amino acid sequence: CASSPGQLTYEQYF.

In the case of this clonotype: This CDR3 fails to terminate in the conserved phenylalanine or tryptophan, so it likely reflects a read error. The genes are TRBV11-2 and TRBJ2-5; D may correspond to TRBD1 or TRBD2 (5 bases each). Germline CDR1 reads SGHAT; CDR2 reads FQNNGV. The CDR3 is made up of 15 amino acids. CDR3 in amino acids: CASSFGSSGGETQYL. CDR3 DNA: TGTGCTAGCAGCTTCGGCAGCAGTGGGGGAGAGACCCAGTACTTA.

J is TRBJ2-7 and V is TRBV11-2; TRBD1 matches at 7 bases. The ends lost 7 bases at V and 5 bases at J; junction bases unmatched: 14. Germline CDR1 SGHAT, CDR2 FQNNGV. The CDR3 has 15 amino acids. Written as DNA, the CDR3 is TGTGCCAGCACCAAGGGGGCACTACTAGGGGACGAGCAGTACTTC. Protein: CASTKGALLGDEQYF.

Note on this clonotype: The junction differs from germline at one of its ends, possibly a read error. The CDR3 nucleotides are TGTACCAGCGGTCCCATTTTGGCCGGGGAGCTGTTTTTT. It translates to CTSGPILAGELFF. V and J are TRBV25-1 and TRBJ2-2, with TRBD2 as a possible D gene (5 bases). This CDR3 has 13 residues. Germline assignment: CDR1 MGHDK and CDR2 SYGVNS.

This clonotype showed up many times. This chain connects TRBV6-6 to TRBJ2-2; D unresolved. The length of the CDR3 is 14 residues. The germline CDR1 and CDR2 sequences are MNHNY and SVGAGI (reference sequence). V shed 6 bases and J shed 1 base, with 9 bases lying between them. CDR3 sequence reads: CASRKSKNTGELFF. The CDR3 DNA reads TGTGCCAGCAGGAAATCTAAGAACACCGGGGAGCTGTTTTTT.

For this clonotype: A much larger clone lies a single base off, so this may be a read error. The chain is built from TRBV5-4 and TRBJ2-1; D is uncertain. Germline V CDR1 and CDR2: SGHNT, YYREEE (reference sequence). The CDR3 consists of 15 residues. In DNA form, the CDR3 reads TGTACCAGCAGCTTGGGGATCTCTGGCTACAATGAGCAGTTCTTC. This sequence encodes CTSSLGISGYNEQFF.

On this clonotype: One end of the junction varies from germline; a read error may be responsible. V gene TRBV4-1 combines with J gene TRBJ2-7; maybe TRBD1 (6 bases). Germline-derived CDR1 and CDR2 are MGHRA and YSYEKL. This CDR3 has 17 residues. The chain's CDR3 is CASGQDLRGHNSYEQYF. The DNA for the CDR3 is TGCGCCAGCGGCCAAGATCTCAGGGGACACAATTCCTACGAGCAGTACTTC.

Details on this clonotype: Given a much more abundant clone one base away, this may be a read error. The chain has TRBV6-1 and TRBJ2-7; D is possibly TRBD1 or TRBD2 (5 bases each). The CDR3 is 17 amino acids. Germline CDR1 is MNHNS and CDR2 is SASEGT. The CDR3: CPSTNVSPGAASYEQYF. In nucleotides, the CDR3 is TGTCCCAGCACTAACGTATCACCCGGGGCCGCATCCTACGAGCAGTACTTC.

In this sample, this clonotype turned up a few times. A much bigger clone sits one base away, suggesting this may be a read error. The chain couples TRBV29-1 to TRBJ2-1, with 10 bases identical to TRBD2. This CDR3 spans 12 amino acids. From germline, CDR1 is SQVTM and CDR2 ANQGSEA. CDR3 sequence (DNA): TGCAGAGCGGGAGGGGGCTTCAATGAGCGGTTCTTC. Translated, it gives CRAGGGFNERFF.

Regarding this clonotype: The conserved closing phenylalanine or tryptophan is absent in this CDR3, likely reflecting a read error. V is TRBV6-1 and J is TRBJ2-3; the match to TRBD2 covers 9 bases. The length of the CDR3 is 17 residues. Unmatched junction bases numbered 4, after V lost 0 bases and J lost 0 bases. Germline values: CDR1 MNHNS, CDR2 SASEGT. DNA of the CDR3: TGTGCCAGCAGTGAAGCTCGGACTAGCGAGAGCACAGATACGCAGTATTTA. The encoded protein is CASSEARTSESTDTQYL.

This clonotype appeared many times. The gene calls are TRBV4-1 and TRBJ2-7, with 10 bases that match TRBD2. The CDR3 is 15 amino acids. V was pared by 5 bases and J by 4 bases, with 8 bases of the junction left unmatched. CDR1 and CDR2 (germline): MGHRA, YSYEKL. CDR3 residues: CASSSPSGSGYEQYF. The CDR3 nucleotides read TGCGCCAGCAGCTCGCCTAGCGGGAGTGGTTACGAGCAGTACTTC.

The chain is built from TRBV5-4 and TRBJ1-2, with D possibly matching TRBD1 (6 bases). The V end was cut by 10 bases, the J end by 2 bases, with 18 bases between. Germline V CDR1 and CDR2: SGHNT, YYREEE (reference sequence). CDR3 length equals 14 residues. CDR3 sequence: CAGISGQLNYGYTF. The DNA for the CDR3 is TGTGCCGGCATCTCCGGACAGTTGAACTATGGCTACACCTTC.

In its sample, this clonotype was seen a few times. The chain couples TRBV30 to TRBJ2-3; D gene uncertain. This CDR3 region has 15 residues. CDR1 GTSNPN and CDR2 SVGIG come from the germline V gene (reference sequence). Trimming took off 2 bases at V and 2 bases at J, with 14 bases between the two ends. The CDR3: CAWSRRLSYTDTQYF. The DNA for the CDR3 is TGTGCCTGGAGTCGGAGACTCTCTTACACAGATACGCAGTATTTT.

Remarks on this clonotype: Without the conserved terminal phenylalanine or tryptophan, this CDR3 likely stems from a read error. This rearrangement joins TRBV11-3 to TRBJ1-1; D uncertain. V was trimmed by 2 bases and J by 4 bases, leaving 8 bases between them. Germline V gives CDR1 SGHNT, CDR2 YENEEA. The CDR3 sequence is 13 residues long. The CDR3 DNA follows: TGTGCCAGCAGCTTATATGCGATCACTGAAGCTTTCCTT. It is translated as CASSLYAITEAFL.

Concerning this clonotype itself: Sequence at one end of the junction differs from germline and may be a read error. J is TRBJ2-5 and V is TRBV29-1, with D uncertain. From germline, CDR1 is SQVTM and CDR2 ANQGSEA. There are 12 residues in the CDR3. In nucleotides, the CDR3 is TGCAGCGTCACCTTCGGTGGGCCGGCCCAGCACTTC. Its translation is CSVTFGGPAQHF.

At least ten counts were recorded for this clonotype. The V gene is TRBV5-1, the J gene TRBJ2-7; TRBD2 might be the D (6 bases). V was trimmed by 0 bases and J by 2 bases, leaving 12 bases between them. The CDR3 totals 15 residues. Germline V CDR1 and CDR2: SGHRS, YFSETQ. The CDR3 loop reads CASSLAGGTAYEQYF. CDR3 DNA sequence: TGCGCCAGCAGCTTGGCCGGCGGGACCGCCTACGAGCAGTACTTC.

This clonotype has more than one count but fewer than ten. The chain is built from TRBV12-3 or TRBV12-4 and TRBJ2-1, with D perhaps matching TRBD2 (6 bases). With 6 bases removed from V and 9 bases from J, the gap between germline ends came to 24 bases. The CDR3 is made up of 16 amino acids. CDR3 sequence: CASSSFAGLTWGEQFF. The CDR3 nucleotides read TGTGCCAGCAGCTCTTTTGCGGGGCTGACGTGGGGTGAGCAGTTCTTC.

Comment on this clonotype: This sequence may be a read error, since a much larger clone differs from it by one base. This chain joins TRBV6-2 or TRBV6-3 and TRBJ1-5, with 8 bases matching TRBD1. V gave up 6 bases and J gave up 6 bases; unmatched junction bases: 7. The length of the CDR3 is 14 residues. The germline V gene has CDR1 MNHEY and CDR2 SVGEGT. In DNA form, the CDR3 reads TGTGCCAGCAGCCCAGGGGGCAGGGGTCAGCCCCAGCATTTT. As protein: CASSPGGRGQPQHF.

This clonotype was observed a handful of times. The chain is built from TRBV7-9 and TRBJ2-7, with TRBD1 matching over 7 bases. The CDR3 contains 14 residues. Trimming removed 5 bases from V and 6 bases from J; junction bases left unmatched: 10. The germline gives CDR1 SEHNR, CDR2 FQNEAQ (reference sequence). CDR3 loop: CASSRQGLEGEQYF. DNA for the CDR3: TGTGCCAGCAGCCGACAGGGTCTAGAGGGCGAGCAGTACTTC.

Turning to this clonotype: Mismatch with germline at one junction end may stem from a read error. The rearrangement joins TRBV11-2 to TRBJ2-4, with 10 bases fitting TRBD2. Germline V gene sequence: CDR1 SGHAT, CDR2 FQNNGV. CDR3 length: 16 residues. The CDR3: CASSLYSGRNVNIQYF. CDR3 nucleotides: TGTGCCAGTAGTCTATATAGCGGGAGGAATGTGAACATCCAGTACTTC.